One and the same sample provided the 16 T cell receptor beta chains below, sequenced in a study of cytomegalovirus exposure and HLA in healthy donors. PCR employed 60 Vbeta and 13 Jbeta primers. Libraries were prepared by immunoSEQ multiplex PCR; TCRdb keeps only in-frame clonotypes and omits some of them. Counted here are 100,000 to 150,000 clones, 80% occurring once; the ten biggest clones make up 3.3%. Source material: PBMCs. All receptors derive from a male donor in good health and CMV-seronegative.

The chain couples TRBV6-5 to TRBJ1-3; D uncertain. The CDR3 consists of 13 residues. The germline V gene has CDR1 MNHEY and CDR2 SVGAGI. V was trimmed by 7 bases and J by 5 bases, leaving 12 bases between them. This chain's CDR3 is CASISGMRNTIYF. The CDR3, as DNA: TGTGCCAGCATTTCGGGGATGCGAAACACCATATATTTT.

V gene TRBV30 combines with J gene TRBJ2-3; D gene uncertain. Germline V CDR1 and CDR2: GTSNPN, SVGIG (reference sequence). This CDR3 is built from 11 residues. The V end was cut by 7 bases, the J end by 1 base, with 6 bases between. DNA for the CDR3: TGTGCCTCTTTAGGCACAGATACGCAGTATTTT. It encodes CASLGTDTQYF.

The chain has TRBV4-1 and TRBJ1-2, with TRBD1 matching 8 bases. V trimming: 4 bases; J trimming: 7 bases; junction bases outside the gene matches: 23. The germline gives CDR1 MGHRA, CDR2 YSYEKL. This CDR3 has 19 amino acids. DNA for the CDR3: TGCGCCAGCAGCCGGACCCTTGGGACGACCAACCGGGACAGGCCTGGCTACACCTTC. Residues: CASSRTLGTTNRDRPGYTF.

This CDR3 is CASSLVGQGKGYTF. In nucleotides, the CDR3 is TGTGCCAGCAGCTTAGTGGGACAGGGAAAAGGCTACACCTTC. This chain uses TRBV7-6 with TRBJ1-2; 9 bases are a match to TRBD1. The junction had 5 bases not matched to a gene; V was cut back by 1 base and J by 8 bases. CDR3 length equals 14 residues. In germline, CDR1 is SGHVS, CDR2 FNYEAQ.

There are a few counts of this clone. This sequence joins TRBV7-9 and TRBJ2-2; D may be TRBD2 (5 bases). The germline V and J ends were trimmed by 5 bases and 10 bases, with 8 bases remaining between them. The CDR3 is made up of 11 amino acids. Per the germline V gene, CDR1 is SEHNR and CDR2 is FQNEAQ (reference sequence). The CDR3 loop reads CASSPRVELFF. CDR3 DNA sequence: TGTGCCAGCAGCCCGAGGGTGGAGCTGTTTTTT.

The CDR3 DNA sequence: TGTGCCAGCAGTGAACCCACCGGGACTAGCGGACACTACAATGAGCAGTTCTTC. Its protein product is CASSEPTGTSGHYNEQFF. The chain joins TRBV2 to TRBJ2-1; 11 bases match TRBD2. This CDR3 has 18 residues. Unmatched junction bases numbered 9, after V lost 2 bases and J lost 3 bases. Germline CDR1 is SNHLY and CDR2 is FYNNEI.

This clone has just a few counts. V and J are TRBV9 and TRBJ2-3, with TRBD2 as a possible D gene (6 bases). V gave up 0 bases and J gave up 6 bases, with 14 bases separating them. Germline loops: CDR1 SGDLS, CDR2 YYNGEE. The CDR3 consists of 15 residues. The CDR3 reads CASSVGSGIADTQYF. The CDR3 bases are TGTGCCAGCAGCGTAGGTAGCGGCATTGCGGATACGCAGTATTTT.

This clone was found a few times. The chain carries TRBV6-5 and TRBJ2-7, with D perhaps matching TRBD2 (5 bases). CDR1 is MNHEY, CDR2 SVGAGI, per germline. The V end lost 7 bases, the J end lost 3 bases, and 19 bases lay between the germline ends. This CDR3 is 15 amino acids long. CDR3 DNA: TGTGCCAGCACCGCCCTACCGGGATCCCACTACGAGCAGTACTTC. Its translation is CASTALPGSHYEQYF.

This sequence joins TRBV5-1 and TRBJ1-1; 10 positions match TRBD1. The CDR3 length is 15 residues. Trimming removed 3 bases from V and 4 bases from J; junction bases left unmatched: 6. In germline, CDR1 is SGHRS, CDR2 YFSETQ. The CDR3 region is CASSSTGTGVTEAFF. Written as DNA, the CDR3 is TGCGCCAGCAGCTCAACCGGGACAGGGGTCACTGAAGCTTTCTTT.

The chain uses TRBV7-2 and TRBJ1-4; TRBD1 aligns across 12 bases. CDR1 is SGHTA, CDR2 FQGNSA, per germline. CDR3 length equals 16 residues. The trim removed 4 bases at V and 2 bases at J, leaving 2 bases unmatched. CDR3 sequence (DNA): TGTGCCAGCAGCTGGGGGACAGGGGGCACTAATGAAAAACTGTTTTTT. Translation gives CASSWGTGGTNEKLFF.

The gene calls are TRBV5-6 and TRBJ1-1, with 7 nucleotides matching TRBD1. Looked up from germline, CDR1 is SGHDT and CDR2 is YYEEEE. Losses at the gene ends were 2 bases for V and 1 base for J; bases not matched to a gene: 5. The CDR3 has 15 amino acids. The CDR3 region has the DNA TGTGCCAGCAGCTTAAGACAGGGTAGGAACACTGAAGCTTTCTTT. As protein: CASSLRQGRNTEAFF.

The chain uses TRBV14 and TRBJ1-5; D is unclear. Germline-derived CDR1 and CDR2 are SGHDN and FVKESK. This CDR3 region has 13 residues. Trimming pared 0 bases from V and 5 bases from J, leaving 5 bases between. The CDR3 sequence is CASSQDGYQPQHF. CDR3 DNA: TGTGCCAGCAGCCAAGACGGTTATCAGCCCCAGCATTTT.

This chain links TRBV29-1 with TRBJ2-2, with 7 bases identical to TRBD1. There are 12 residues in the CDR3. Germline CDR1 is SQVTM and CDR2 is ANQGSEA. The ends lost 4 bases at V and 8 bases at J; junction bases unmatched: 4. DNA of the CDR3: TGCAGCGTTGCTACAGGGGTGGGGGAGCTGTTTTTT. Translation gives CSVATGVGELFF.

The gene calls are TRBV10-1 and TRBJ2-7, with TRBD2 matching over 13 bases. Trimming at V came to 9 bases and at J to 4 bases, leaving 6 bases not matched to a gene. Germline CDR1 reads WNHNN; CDR2 reads SYGVQD (reference sequence). This CDR3 region has 14 residues. The CDR3 nucleotides are TGCGCCAGACTAGCGGGAGGGCCGGATTACGAGCAGTACTTC. Translated: CARLAGGPDYEQYF.

This clone has a single count. V usage is TRBV7-2 and J usage is TRBJ2-1; 8 positions agree with TRBD2. J was trimmed by 3 bases and V by 5 bases; bases with no gene match: 9. The CDR3 runs to 16 residues. Germline CDR1 and CDR2: SGHTA and FQGNSA. DNA of the CDR3: TGTGCCAGCAGCAAACTAAGCGGGAGAGGCTACAATGAGCAGTTCTTC. Amino acid sequence: CASSKLSGRGYNEQFF.

The chain carries TRBV5-1 and TRBJ2-2; 7 bases line up with TRBD1. CDR3 length: 15 amino acids. The germline V gene has CDR1 SGHRS and CDR2 YFSETQ. V was clipped by 0 bases and J by 6 bases; unmatched bases: 5. In DNA, the CDR3 is TGCGCCAGCAGCTTGGAGGCGACAGGGTCCGGGGAGCTGTTTTTT. Its protein product is CASSLEATGSGELFF.